This T cell receptor (beta chain) was captured by sequencing in a study of identical twins. Findings of the study overall: It was cross-sectional statistical analysis, not following the same donors, that the conclusions relied on.

The CDR3 is made up of 16 amino acids. The germline V gene encodes CDR1 SGHRS and CDR2 YFSETQ. After removal of 1 base from V and 4 bases from J, the junction contained 8 bases not matched to a gene. TCRdb passed the 5' RACE reads through MiXCR, listing each CDR3 protein once. There are about 220,000 distinct CDR3 sequences in the sample; about 7.5% occur only once, and roughly 5.4% lies in the top ten. This clonotype appeared a few times. What it binds is not known. The data also belong to a second study, concerning yellow fever vaccine responses in identical twins.

This receptor was identified in a young woman in good health. Sample: CD8+ T cells sorted from blood. The rearrangement joins TRBV5-1 to TRBJ2-3; TRBD2 matches at 8 bases. The CDR3 coding sequence is TGCGCCAGCAGCTTGAGTAGCGGGGTGAGATCAGATACGCAGTATTTT. It encodes CASSLSSGVRSDTQYF. Drawing the rest from reference TRBV5-1 and TRBJ2-3, the complete variable domain is KAGVTQTPRYLIKTRGQQVTLSCSPISGHRSVSWYQQTPGQGLQFLFEYFSETQRNKGNFPGRFSGRQFSNSRSEMNVSTLELGDSALYLCASSLSSGVRSDTQYFGPGTRLTVL.